This passage covers 23 T cell receptor beta chains from one sample sequenced in a study of a mutant IDH1 vaccine in newly diagnosed glioma. Described time point: week 5, during vaccination. Alongside topical imiquimod, each dose of vaccine comprised 300 ug of mutant IDH1 20-mer peptide. Clones were read by immunoSEQ multiplex PCR, and TCRdb kept only the in-frame ones, dropping some. The sample holds around 78,000 clones; roughly nine tenths are singletons and the top ten take approximately 0.6%. The antigens these receptors bind are not known. This specimen was PBMCs, taken from a glioma patient whose treatment included an IDH1 peptide vaccine. The receptors derive from a woman between 50 and 59 years old with glioma.

The gene calls are TRBV28 and TRBJ1-2, with 7 bases identical to TRBD1. This CDR3 region has 14 residues. V dropped 6 bases and J dropped 4; count of bases not matched to a gene: 8. CDR1 and CDR2 from the germline V gene are MDHEN and SYDVKM. This chain's CDR3 is CASSSETGIYGYTF. The CDR3 nucleotides read TGTGCCAGCAGCTCGGAGACAGGGATCTATGGCTACACCTTC.

The chain couples TRBV5-1 to TRBJ1-2; D is unclear. Trimming pared 0 bases from V and 4 bases from J, leaving 7 bases between. This CDR3 comprises 13 residues. CDR1 SGHRS and CDR2 YFSETQ come from the germline V gene. Here the CDR3 reads CASSLDGFYGYTF. As DNA, the CDR3 is TGCGCCAGCAGCTTGGACGGCTTCTATGGCTACACCTTC.

The chain couples TRBV6-5 to TRBJ2-7; unclear D gene. The CDR3 extends over 13 amino acids. V was shortened by 0 bases and J by 3 bases, with 6 bases between the two germline ends. The V gene's germline CDR1 is MNHEY and CDR2 SVGAGI. In DNA form, the CDR3 reads TGTGCCAGCAGTTACTCGAGCAGCTACGAGCAGTACTTC. Protein: CASSYSSSYEQYF.

V usage is TRBV5-5 and J usage is TRBJ1-1, with TRBD1 matching 7 bases. J was trimmed by 6 bases and V by 0 bases; bases with no gene match: 8. CDR1 and CDR2 (germline): SGHKS, YYEKEE (reference sequence). This CDR3 has 15 amino acids. CDR3 bases: TGTGCCAGCAGCTTGGGGGTCAGGGGGGCTCCTGAAGCTTTCTTT. Residues: CASSLGVRGAPEAFF.

The chain uses TRBV7-2 and TRBJ2-7; TRBD2 matches at 9 bases. CDR1 is SGHTA, CDR2 FQGNSA, per germline. This CDR3 contains 16 residues. Trimming at V came to 5 bases and at J to 4 bases, leaving 12 bases not matched to a gene. The CDR3 DNA sequence: TGTGCCAGCAGCCCTATGACTAGCGGATCCCCATACGAGCAGTACTTC. Protein product: CASSPMTSGSPYEQYF.

This chain joins TRBV14 and TRBJ2-1, with TRBD2 identical over 8 bases. The CDR3 is 15 amino acids. V lost 1 base and J lost 4; bases outside the gene matches: 3. Germline V gives CDR1 SGHDN, CDR2 FVKESK. CDR3 DNA sequence: TGTGCCAGCAGCCAAGTTAGCGGGGTATACAATGAGCAGTTCTTC. This sequence encodes CASSQVSGVYNEQFF.

This clone was seen only once. The chain is built from TRBV7-3 and TRBJ2-2; the match to TRBD1 covers 7 bases. This CDR3 has 16 residues. Germline V CDR1 and CDR2: SGHTA, FQGTGA. The trim removed 5 bases at V and 2 bases at J, leaving 8 bases unmatched. The CDR3 sequence is CASSGQDTRNTGELFF. The CDR3, as DNA: TGTGCCAGCAGCGGACAGGACACCAGAAACACCGGGGAGCTGTTTTTT.

The rearrangement joins TRBV29-1 to TRBJ2-5, with 8 positions matching TRBD2. The CDR3 is made up of 16 amino acids. Germline values: CDR1 SQVTM, CDR2 ANQGSEA. V trimming: 3 bases; J trimming: 1 base; junction bases outside the gene matches: 10. CDR3 amino acids: CSVDRRSGSLQETQYF. As DNA, the CDR3 is TGCAGCGTTGACCGAAGGAGCGGGAGCCTCCAAGAGACCCAGTACTTC. The full variable domain, completed using reference TRBV29-1 and TRBJ2-5, is SAVISQKPSRDICQRGTSLTIQCQVDSQVTMMFWYRQQPGQSLTLIATANQGSEATYESGFVIDKFPISRPNLTFSTLTVSNMSPEDSSIYLCSVDRRSGSLQETQYFGPGTRLLVL.

The CDR3 region is CASSIWQSNEKLFF. CDR3 DNA: TGTGCCAGTAGTATATGGCAGTCAAATGAAAAACTGTTTTTT. The chain couples TRBV19 to TRBJ1-4; no reliable D call. The CDR3 covers 14 residues. Germline-derived CDR1 and CDR2 are LNHDA and SQIVND (reference sequence). Between the trimmed V and J ends, which lost 2 bases and 5 bases, there was a span of 9 bases.

The rearrangement joins TRBV5-5 to TRBJ2-1; 10 positions match TRBD1. The trim removed 4 bases at V and 6 bases at J, leaving 7 bases unmatched. The CDR3 runs to 15 residues. Germline CDR1 and CDR2: SGHKS and YYEKEE (reference sequence). The CDR3 protein is CASSLRQGARNEQFF. The CDR3 DNA sequence: TGTGCCAGCAGCCTTAGACAGGGGGCGCGCAATGAGCAGTTCTTC.

The V call is TRBV4-2, the J call TRBJ1-3; D is possibly TRBD1 (5 bases). Trimming removed 4 bases from V and 4 bases from J, with 14 bases in between. The CDR3 has 15 amino acids. Germline-derived CDR1 and CDR2 are LGHNA and YNFKEQ. The CDR3 DNA sequence: TGTGCCAGCAGCCGGGCCGGGGGTTCCGGAAACACCATATATTTT. Translating it yields CASSRAGGSGNTIYF.

The chain combines TRBV6-5 with TRBJ2-5, with 8 bases lining up with TRBD2. The CDR3 is 15 amino acids. Germline-derived CDR1 and CDR2 are MNHEY and SVGAGI. V was pared by 2 bases and J by 7 bases, with 9 bases of the junction left unmatched. Here the CDR3 reads CASSYLTSAHGTQYF. In DNA, the CDR3 is TGTGCCAGCAGTTACCTGACTAGCGCCCACGGGACCCAGTACTTC.

The rearrangement links TRBV5-6 to TRBJ2-1; 8 nucleotides agree with TRBD2. The CDR3 has 15 amino acids. The germline gives CDR1 SGHDT, CDR2 YYEEEE. J gave up 2 bases and V 0 bases, and 1 base lay outside the gene matches. DNA for the CDR3: TGTGCCAGCAGCTTGGGGCGGGAGGCCTACAATGAGCAGTTCTTC. Its protein is CASSLGREAYNEQFF.

This clone was seen once. The chain combines TRBV7-9 with TRBJ1-4; no firm D call. The ends were cut back, 2 bases at V and 8 bases at J, with 6 bases in the middle. This CDR3 has 12 amino acids. CDR1 is SEHNR and CDR2 is FQNEAQ in the germline V gene (reference sequence). The CDR3 spells CASSLIQEKLFF. The CDR3, as DNA: TGTGCCAGCAGCTTAATTCAGGAAAAACTGTTTTTT.

The rearrangement uses TRBV10-1 and TRBJ2-1; maybe TRBD2 (5 bases). The CDR3 length is 13 residues. V was cut by 5 bases and J by 3 bases, with 8 bases left in between. CDR1 and CDR2 (germline): WNHNN, SYGVQD (reference sequence). CDR3 DNA sequence: TGCGCCAGCAGTCCCCGGGGCTACAATGAGCAGTTCTTC. Its protein product is CASSPRGYNEQFF.

This clone was counted once. V gene TRBV2 combines with J gene TRBJ1-5, with a tentative D call TRBD1 (5 bases). The germline V gene has CDR1 SNHLY and CDR2 FYNNEI. Trimming removed 3 bases from V and 16 bases from J, with 16 bases in between. The CDR3 extends over 12 amino acids. The CDR3 DNA is TGTGCCAGCAGTGAGGAGGGACGGCTTTCTCATTTT. Translated: CASSEEGRLSHF.

The J gene is TRBJ2-7, the V gene TRBV5-1, with a possible D match to TRBD2 (6 bases). The length of the CDR3 is 13 residues. Germline CDR1 is SGHRS and CDR2 is YFSETQ. The germline V and J ends were trimmed by 3 bases and 6 bases, with 13 bases remaining between them. The CDR3 spells CASSSLGGGEQYF. The CDR3 DNA reads as TGCGCCAGCAGCTCGTTGGGGGGAGGCGAGCAGTACTTC.

The chain joins TRBV5-1 to TRBJ1-2, with D unresolved. This CDR3 contains 14 residues. The germline CDR1 and CDR2 sequences are SGHRS and YFSETQ. V lost 0 bases and J lost 6, with 12 bases in between. CDR3 residues: CASSLGNSANGYTF. DNA for the CDR3: TGCGCCAGCAGCTTGGGAAACTCTGCGAATGGCTACACCTTC.

The genes are TRBV19 and TRBJ2-1, with a tentative D call TRBD2 (5 bases). The CDR3 has 15 amino acids. CDR1 LNHDA and CDR2 SQIVND come from the germline V gene (reference sequence). V dropped 0 bases and J dropped 7 bases, with 13 bases sitting between them. CDR3 sequence: CASSIDLEGANEQFF. The CDR3 DNA reads as TGTGCCAGTAGTATAGATCTTGAGGGAGCAAATGAGCAGTTCTTC.

The chain recombines TRBV29-1 with TRBJ2-3; TRBD1 matches at 7 bases. This CDR3 spans 12 amino acids. V lost 3 bases and J lost 6; bases outside the gene matches: 3. The germline gives CDR1 SQVTM, CDR2 ANQGSEA. CDR3 coding DNA: TGCAGCGTTGATGAGGGGGCGGATACGCAGTATTTT. It specifies CSVDEGADTQYF.

V is TRBV18 and J is TRBJ2-7, with a weak D call TRBD2 (5 bases). The ends were cut back, 3 bases at V and 6 bases at J, with 12 bases in the middle. The CDR3 spans 13 residues. CDR1 and CDR2 (germline): KGHSH, LQKENI. The CDR3 loop is CASSPALAAEQYF. The CDR3 DNA is TGTGCCAGCTCACCCGCGCTAGCTGCCGAGCAGTACTTC. The full variable domain, with the rest looked up from reference TRBV18 and TRBJ2-7, is NAGVMQNPRHLVRRRGQEARLRCSPMKGHSHVYWYRQLPEEGLKFMVYLQKENIIDESGMPKERFSAEFPKEGPSILRIQQVVRGDSAAYFCASSPALAAEQYFGPGTRLTVT.

The chain is built from TRBV18 and TRBJ1-1; a weak D match, TRBD1 (5 bases). The CDR3 contains 13 residues. V was trimmed by 5 bases and J by 1 base, leaving 8 bases between them. CDR1 and CDR2 from the germline V gene are KGHSH and LQKENI. The CDR3 region is CASSGGKNTEAFF. Here the CDR3 DNA reads TGTGCCAGCTCAGGGGGAAAGAACACTGAAGCTTTCTTT.

The chain couples TRBV12-5 to TRBJ2-1, with D tentatively TRBD1 or TRBD2 (5 bases each). The CDR3 runs to 15 residues. V lost 3 bases to trimming and J lost 11 bases, with 20 bases between them. CDR1 LGHNT and CDR2 FRNRAP come from the germline V gene. The CDR3 coding sequence is TGTGCTAGTGGTTTCCAGGGCCTCAGCGGAGCCCAGCAGTTCTTC. Residues: CASGFQGLSGAQQFF.